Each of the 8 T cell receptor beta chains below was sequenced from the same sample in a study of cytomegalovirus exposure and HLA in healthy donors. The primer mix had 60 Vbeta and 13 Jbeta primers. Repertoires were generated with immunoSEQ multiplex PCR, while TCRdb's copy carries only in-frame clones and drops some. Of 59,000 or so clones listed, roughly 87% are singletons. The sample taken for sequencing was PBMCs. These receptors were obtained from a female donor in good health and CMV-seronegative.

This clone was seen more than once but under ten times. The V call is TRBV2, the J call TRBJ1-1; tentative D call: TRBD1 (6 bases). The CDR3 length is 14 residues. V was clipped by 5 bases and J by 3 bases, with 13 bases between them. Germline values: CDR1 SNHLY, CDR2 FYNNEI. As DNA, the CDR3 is TGTGCCAGCAGTTGGGAGACAGGATACACTGAAGCTTTCTTT. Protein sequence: CASSWETGYTEAFF.

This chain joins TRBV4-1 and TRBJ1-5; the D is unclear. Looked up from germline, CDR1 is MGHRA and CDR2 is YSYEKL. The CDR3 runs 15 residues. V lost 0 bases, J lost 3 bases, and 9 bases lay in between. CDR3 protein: CASSQDGGVNQPQHF. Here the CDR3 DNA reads TGCGCCAGCAGCCAAGATGGCGGGGTCAATCAGCCCCAGCATTTT.

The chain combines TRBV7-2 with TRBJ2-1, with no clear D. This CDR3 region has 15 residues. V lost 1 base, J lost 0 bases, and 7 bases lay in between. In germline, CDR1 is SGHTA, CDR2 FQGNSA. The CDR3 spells CASSLEWSSYNEQFF. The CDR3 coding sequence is TGTGCCAGCAGCTTAGAATGGAGCTCCTACAATGAGCAGTTCTTC. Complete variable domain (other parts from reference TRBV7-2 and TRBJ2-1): GAGVSQSPSNKVTEKGKDVELRCDPISGHTALYWYRQSLGQGLEFLIYFQGNSAPDKSGLPSDRFSAERTGGSVSTLTIQRTQQEDSAVYLCASSLEWSSYNEQFFGPGTRLTVL.

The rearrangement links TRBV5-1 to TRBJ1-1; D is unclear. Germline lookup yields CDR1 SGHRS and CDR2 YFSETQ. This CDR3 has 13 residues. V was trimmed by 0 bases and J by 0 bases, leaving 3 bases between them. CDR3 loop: CASSLALNTEAFF. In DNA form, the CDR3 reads TGCGCCAGCAGCTTGGCCTTGAACACTGAAGCTTTCTTT. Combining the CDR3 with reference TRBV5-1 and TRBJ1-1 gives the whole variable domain KAGVTQTPRYLIKTRGQQVTLSCSPISGHRSVSWYQQTPGQGLQFLFEYFSETQRNKGNFPGRFSGRQFSNSRSEMNVSTLELGDSALYLCASSLALNTEAFFGQGTRLTVV.

CDR3 in amino acids: CASSNTGTSKGETQYF. In DNA form, the CDR3 reads TGTGCCAGCAGTAATACCGGGACTAGTAAGGGAGAGACCCAGTACTTC. The chain recombines TRBV7-3 with TRBJ2-5, with TRBD2 matching over 8 bases. Germline V gene data show CDR1 as SGHTA and CDR2 as FQGTGA. CDR3 length equals 16 residues. With V trimmed by 6 bases and J by 4 bases, 13 bases remained unmatched.

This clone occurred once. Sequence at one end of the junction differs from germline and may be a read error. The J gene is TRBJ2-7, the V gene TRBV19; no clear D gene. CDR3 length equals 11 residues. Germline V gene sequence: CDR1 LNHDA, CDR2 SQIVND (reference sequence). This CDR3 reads CDSRRHYEQYF. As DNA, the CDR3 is TGTGACAGTAGGCGGCACTACGAGCAGTACTTC.

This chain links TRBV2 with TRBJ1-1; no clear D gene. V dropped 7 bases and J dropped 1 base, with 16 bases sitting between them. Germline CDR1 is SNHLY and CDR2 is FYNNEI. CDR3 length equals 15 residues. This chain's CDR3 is CASNFGAPGNTEAFF. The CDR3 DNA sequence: TGTGCCAGCAATTTTGGTGCCCCGGGGAACACTGAAGCTTTCTTT.

The CDR3 sequence: CASSLQGRYEQYF. DNA of the CDR3: TGTGCCAGCAGTCTACAGGGGCGCTACGAGCAGTACTTC. The V call is TRBV7-8, the J call TRBJ2-7; TRBD1 agrees at 7 bases. Unmatched junction bases numbered 5, after V lost 6 bases and J lost 3 bases. This CDR3 has 13 residues. Germline-derived CDR1 and CDR2 are SGHVS and FQNEAQ.